This entry lists 14 T cell receptor beta chains sequenced from one sample in a study of blood T cell repertoires in COVID-19. Assay used: immunoSEQ multiplex PCR; TCRdb lists only in-frame clones, some missing. Found here are 380,000 or so clones, over 65% of them singletons; the top ten hold more than 0.85%. The sequenced sample was peripheral blood. The receptors shown here come from a human donor with acute or convalescent COVID-19. The donor label of this sample is uncertain.

The rearrangement links TRBV3-1 (or the pseudogene TRBV3-2) to TRBJ2-3; 7 bases match TRBD2. This CDR3 spans 16 amino acids. The V gene's germline CDR1 is LGHDT and CDR2 YNNKEL (reference sequence). With V trimmed by 6 bases and J by 2 bases, 11 bases remained unmatched. CDR3 residues: CASSLGLAENTDTQYF. The DNA of the CDR3 is TGTGCCAGCAGTCTAGGGCTAGCGGAGAACACAGATACGCAGTATTTT.

The chain is built from TRBV14 and TRBJ1-4; D unresolved. Trimming took 1 base from V and 8 from J, leaving 11 bases between them. The CDR3 has 14 amino acids. Looked up from germline, CDR1 is SGHDN and CDR2 is FVKESK. The DNA of the CDR3 is TGTGCCAGCAGCCAAGGACTAAGGTACGAAAAACTGTTTTTT. Protein product: CASSQGLRYEKLFF.

V gene TRBV5-8 combines with J gene TRBJ1-1; perhaps TRBD1 as D (5 bases). With 1 base removed from V and 4 bases from J, the gap between germline ends came to 17 bases. The V gene's germline CDR1 is SGHTS and CDR2 YDEGEE. This CDR3 is built from 16 residues. CDR3 bases: TGTGCCAGCAGCTTGTATGGATCAGGACAACTCACTGAAGCTTTCTTT. It specifies CASSLYGSGQLTEAFF.

CDR3 loop: CASSPSGALGTDTQYF. DNA of the CDR3: TGTGCCAGCAGCCCAAGTGGGGCTTTGGGCACAGATACGCAGTATTTT. This chain joins TRBV3-1 (or the pseudogene TRBV3-2) and TRBJ2-3; D possibly corresponds to TRBD1 (5 bases). From germline, CDR1 is LGHDT and CDR2 YNNKEL (reference sequence). V was shortened by 4 bases and J by 1 base, with 15 bases between the two germline ends. CDR3 length: 16 residues.

The genes are TRBV30 and TRBJ1-6; no definite D call. CDR3 length: 14 residues. Germline V gene lookup returns CDR1 GTSNPN and CDR2 SVGIG (reference sequence). Trimming took off 3 bases at V and 0 bases at J, with 6 bases between the two ends. The CDR3 coding sequence is TGTGCCTGGAGAGGAGGCTCCTATAATTCACCCCTCCACTTT. This sequence encodes CAWRGGSYNSPLHF.

This rearrangement joins TRBV5-1 to TRBJ1-3; 7 nucleotides agree with TRBD1. V lost 0 bases and J lost 0; bases outside the gene matches: 6. The CDR3 has 17 amino acids. Germline CDR1 SGHRS, CDR2 YFSETQ. CDR3 nucleotide sequence: TGCGCCAGCAGCTTGGGGGACAGACGTTCCTCTGGAAACACCATATATTTT. Protein product: CASSLGDRRSSGNTIYF.

This clone came up once. This chain joins TRBV5-1 and TRBJ2-1; 12 nucleotides line up with TRBD2. CDR1 is SGHRS, CDR2 YFSETQ, per germline. After removal of 4 bases from V and 6 bases from J, the junction contained 11 bases not matched to a gene. This CDR3 has 17 residues. CDR3 protein: CASSTSPSGGAANEQFF. The CDR3 DNA is TGCGCCAGCAGCACAAGCCCTAGCGGGGGGGCTGCCAATGAGCAGTTCTTC.

The gene calls are TRBV5-5 and TRBJ1-4, with 7 positions matching TRBD1. The CDR3 sequence is 17 residues long. Trimming cost V 0 bases and J 8 bases; bases outside gene matches: 13. Germline CDR1 SGHKS, CDR2 YYEKEE (reference sequence). The CDR3 sequence is CASSLGRNRQGGEKLFF. The CDR3 DNA sequence: TGTGCCAGCAGCTTGGGAAGAAATAGACAGGGAGGAGAAAAACTGTTTTTT.

The J gene is TRBJ2-1, the V gene TRBV7-9, with D perhaps TRBD2 (5 bases). Trimming left V 5 bases short and J 9 bases short, with 11 bases between. This CDR3 comprises 12 residues. The germline V gene has CDR1 SEHNR and CDR2 FQNEAQ (reference sequence). The CDR3 loop reads CASSVNAGEQFF. CDR3 nucleotides: TGTGCCAGCAGCGTAAATGCGGGTGAGCAGTTCTTC.

The chain recombines TRBV19 with TRBJ2-1, with TRBD2 matching 10 bases. The germline CDR1 and CDR2 sequences are LNHDA and SQIVND (reference sequence). The V gene end was trimmed by 3 bases and the J gene end by 8 bases; junction bases not matched to a gene: 7. CDR3 length: 15 residues. CDR3 DNA: TGTGCCAGTAGTATTCCGGGACTAGCGAGGGATGAGCAGTTCTTC. Encoded protein: CASSIPGLARDEQFF.

The rearrangement links TRBV5-1 to TRBJ2-1, with 7 bases aligning to TRBD1. Germline CDR1 SGHRS, CDR2 YFSETQ. This CDR3 is built from 13 residues. The junction had 7 bases not matched to a gene; V was cut back by 4 bases and J by 9 bases. This CDR3 reads CASSGVQGSEQFF. DNA of the CDR3: TGCGCCAGCAGCGGCGTACAGGGGTCTGAGCAGTTCTTC.

The CDR3, as DNA: TGCAGCGTAGTACAATATAGGAGCGAGCAGTACTTC. Translated, it gives CSVVQYRSEQYF. This chain connects TRBV29-1 to TRBJ2-7; no reliable D call. The germline CDR1 and CDR2 sequences are SQVTM and ANQGSEA. The V end was cut by 6 bases, the J end by 6 bases, with 15 bases between. This CDR3 is built from 12 residues.

The chain joins TRBV30 to TRBJ1-5; D gene uncertain. The CDR3 runs 15 residues. The V end was cut by 5 bases, the J end by 6 bases, with 20 bases between. Germline CDR1 and CDR2: GTSNPN and SVGIG (reference sequence). CDR3 sequence: CAWGAGLTGGQPQHF. In DNA form, the CDR3 reads TGTGCCTGGGGTGCGGGCCTCACGGGAGGTCAGCCCCAGCATTTT. Variable domain in full (rest from reference TRBV30 and TRBJ1-5): SQTIHQWPATLVQPVGSPLSLECTVEGTSNPNLYWYRQAAGRGLQLLFYSVGIGQISSEVPQNLSASRPQDRQFILSSKKLLLSDSGFYLCAWGAGLTGGQPQHFGDGTRLSIL.

J is TRBJ1-3 and V is TRBV5-1; no definite D call. CDR1 is SGHRS and CDR2 is YFSETQ in the germline V gene. V lost 5 bases and J lost 0, with 6 bases in between. The CDR3 runs 13 residues. CDR3 amino acids: CASSTSSGNTIYF. DNA of the CDR3: TGCGCCAGCAGTACGAGCTCTGGAAACACCATATATTTT.